This TCR beta chain is from a study of T cells in Graves' hyperthyroidism and ophthalmopathy. This clonotype was detected many times. Its specificity is unknown. Study results and caveats: Most clonotypes that expanded in the thyroid above 0.001 also showed up in blood.

Uncontrolled infection, other autoimmune disease, pregnancy or lactation excluded patients. Clinical symptoms, serum thyroxine and TRAb, thyroid ultrasound and orbital computed tomography together formed the diagnostic basis. Germline V gene sequence: CDR1 SGHAT, CDR2 FQNNGV. The CDR3 totals 13 residues. The V gene end was trimmed by 1 base and the J gene end by 10 bases; junction bases not matched to a gene: 5. From RNA transcripts, TCR beta CDR3 regions were amplified. Carried out on the TCR CDR3, a first-round RT-PCR used the HTBI primer set. TCRdb re-derived calls from the multiplex PCR reads in MiXCR, one entry per CDR3 protein. The sample contains 610,000 or so distinct CDR3 sequences, around 46% of which appear only once.

V usage is TRBV11-2 and J usage is TRBJ1-1; 8 bases fit TRBD1. The TCR was taken from a woman aged 18-29 years with Graves' hyperthyroidism. The source material was peripheral blood or thyroid tissue (not recorded which). Here the CDR3 reads CASSLGTGFGAFF. The CDR3 nucleotides read TGTGCCAGCAGCTTAGGGACAGGGTTTGGAGCTTTCTTT. Together with reference TRBV11-2 and TRBJ1-1, the CDR3 gives the full variable domain: EAGVAQSPRYKIIEKRQSVAFWCNPISGHATLYWYQQILGQGPKLLIQFQNNGVVDDSQLPKDRFSAERLKGVDSTLKIQPAKLEDSAVYLCASSLGTGFGAFFGQGTRLTVV.